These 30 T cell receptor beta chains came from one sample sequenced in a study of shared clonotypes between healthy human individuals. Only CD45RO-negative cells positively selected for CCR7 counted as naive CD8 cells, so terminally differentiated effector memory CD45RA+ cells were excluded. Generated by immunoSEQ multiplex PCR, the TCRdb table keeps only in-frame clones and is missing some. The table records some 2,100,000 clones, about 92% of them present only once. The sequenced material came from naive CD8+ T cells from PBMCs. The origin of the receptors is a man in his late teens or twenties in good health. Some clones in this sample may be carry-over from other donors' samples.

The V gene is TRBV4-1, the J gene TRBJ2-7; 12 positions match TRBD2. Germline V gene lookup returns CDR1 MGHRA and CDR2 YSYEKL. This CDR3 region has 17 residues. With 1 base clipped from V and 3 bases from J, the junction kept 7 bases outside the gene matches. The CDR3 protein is CASSQVGLAGPNYEQYF. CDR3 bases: TGCGCCAGCAGCCAAGTGGGACTAGCGGGCCCCAACTACGAGCAGTACTTC.

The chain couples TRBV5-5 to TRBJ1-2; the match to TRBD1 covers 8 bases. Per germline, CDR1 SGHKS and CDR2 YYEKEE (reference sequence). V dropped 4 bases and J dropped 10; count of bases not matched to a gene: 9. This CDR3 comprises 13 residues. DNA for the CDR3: TGTGCCAGCAGCCCCCGGACAGGGATTCTCTACACCTTC. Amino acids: CASSPRTGILYTF.

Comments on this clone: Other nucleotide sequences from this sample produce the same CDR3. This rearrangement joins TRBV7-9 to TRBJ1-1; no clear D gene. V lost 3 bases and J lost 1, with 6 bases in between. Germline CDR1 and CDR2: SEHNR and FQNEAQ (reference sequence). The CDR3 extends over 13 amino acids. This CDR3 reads CASSFTGNTEAFF. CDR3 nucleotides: TGTGCCAGCAGCTTCACGGGGAACACTGAAGCTTTCTTT.

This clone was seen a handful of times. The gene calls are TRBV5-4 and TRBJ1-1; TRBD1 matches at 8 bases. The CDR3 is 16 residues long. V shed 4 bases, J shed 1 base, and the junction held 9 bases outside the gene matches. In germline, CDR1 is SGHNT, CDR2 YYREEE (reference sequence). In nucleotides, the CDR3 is TGTGCCAGCAGCCTTGGGACAGGACACGGGAACACTGAAGCTTTCTTT. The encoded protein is CASSLGTGHGNTEAFF. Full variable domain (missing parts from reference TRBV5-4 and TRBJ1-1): ETGVTQSPTHLIKTRGQQVTLRCSSQSGHNTVSWYQQALGQGPQFIFQYYREEENGRGNFPPRFSGLQFPNYSSELNVNALELDDSALYLCASSLGTGHGNTEAFFGQGTRLTVV.

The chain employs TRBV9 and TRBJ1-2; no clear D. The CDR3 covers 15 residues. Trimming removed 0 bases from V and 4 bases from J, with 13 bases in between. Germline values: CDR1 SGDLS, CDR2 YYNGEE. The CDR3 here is CASSVVGSAGYGYTF. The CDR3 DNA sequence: TGTGCCAGCAGCGTAGTAGGTTCTGCGGGCTATGGCTACACCTTC.

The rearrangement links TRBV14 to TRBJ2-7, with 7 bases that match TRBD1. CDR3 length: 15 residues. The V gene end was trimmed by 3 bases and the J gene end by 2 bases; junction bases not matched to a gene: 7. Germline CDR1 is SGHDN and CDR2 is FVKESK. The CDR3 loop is CASSHRDSAAYEQYF. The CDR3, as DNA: TGTGCCAGCAGCCACCGGGACAGCGCAGCCTACGAGCAGTACTTC. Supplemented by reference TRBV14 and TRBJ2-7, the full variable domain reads EAGVTQFPSHSVIEKGQTVTLRCDPISGHDNLYWYRRVMGKEIKFLLHFVKESKQDESGMPNNRFLAERTGGTYSTLKVQPAELEDSGVYFCASSHRDSAAYEQYFGPGTRLTVT.

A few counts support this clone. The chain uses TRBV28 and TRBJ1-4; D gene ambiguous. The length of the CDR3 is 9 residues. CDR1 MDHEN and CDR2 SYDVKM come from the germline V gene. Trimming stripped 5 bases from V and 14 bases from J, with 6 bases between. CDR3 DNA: TGTGCCAGCAGTCCGCCGCTGTTTTTT. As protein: CASSPPLFF.

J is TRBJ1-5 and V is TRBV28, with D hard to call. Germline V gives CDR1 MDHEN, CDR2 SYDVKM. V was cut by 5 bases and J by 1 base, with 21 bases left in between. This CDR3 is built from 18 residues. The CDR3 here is CASSALRGAGGSNQPQHF. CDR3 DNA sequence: TGTGCCAGCAGTGCATTAAGAGGAGCCGGCGGGAGCAATCAGCCCCAGCATTTT. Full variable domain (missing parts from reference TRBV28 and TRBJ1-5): DVKVTQSSRYLVKRTGEKVFLECVQDMDHENMFWYRQDPGLGLRLIYFSYDVKMKEKGDIPEGYSVSREKKERFSLILESASTNQTSMYLCASSALRGAGGSNQPQHFGDGTRLSIL.

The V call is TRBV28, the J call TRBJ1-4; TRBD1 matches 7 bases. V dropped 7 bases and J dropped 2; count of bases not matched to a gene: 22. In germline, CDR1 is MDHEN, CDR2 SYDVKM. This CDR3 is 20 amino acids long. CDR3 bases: TGTGCCAGCAATCGCATTCCGTGGAGACAGGGTGGGTTCACTAATGAAAAACTGTTTTTT. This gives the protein CASNRIPWRQGGFTNEKLFF. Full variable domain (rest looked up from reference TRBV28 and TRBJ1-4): DVKVTQSSRYLVKRTGEKVFLECVQDMDHENMFWYRQDPGLGLRLIYFSYDVKMKEKGDIPEGYSVSREKKERFSLILESASTNQTSMYLCASNRIPWRQGGFTNEKLFFGSGTQLSVL.

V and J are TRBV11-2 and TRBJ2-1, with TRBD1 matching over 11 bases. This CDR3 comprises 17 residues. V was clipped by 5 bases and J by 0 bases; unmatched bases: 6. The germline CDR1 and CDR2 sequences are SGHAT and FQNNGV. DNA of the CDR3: TGTGCCAGCAGCCCCCGGGACAGGGGGAGCTCCTACAATGAGCAGTTCTTC. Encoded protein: CASSPRDRGSSYNEQFF.

In DNA form, the CDR3 reads TGTGCCAGCAGTCCCGTTGAGGCGGCGGGGGGGACCCAGTACTTC. Its translation: CASSPVEAAGGTQYF. The V call is TRBV28, the J call TRBJ2-5, with 8 bases aligning to TRBD2. Per the germline V gene, CDR1 is MDHEN and CDR2 is SYDVKM. J gave up 7 bases and V 5 bases, and 12 bases lay outside the gene matches. The CDR3 runs 15 residues.

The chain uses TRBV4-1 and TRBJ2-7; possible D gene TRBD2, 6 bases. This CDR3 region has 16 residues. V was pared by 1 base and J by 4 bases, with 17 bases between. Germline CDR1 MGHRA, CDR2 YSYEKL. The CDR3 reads CASSQGTGEVRYEQYF. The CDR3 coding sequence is TGCGCCAGCAGCCAAGGAACGGGAGAGGTTCGATACGAGCAGTACTTC.

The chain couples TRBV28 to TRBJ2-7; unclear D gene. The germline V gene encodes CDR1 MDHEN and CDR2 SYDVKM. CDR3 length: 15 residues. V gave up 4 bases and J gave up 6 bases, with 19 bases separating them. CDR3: CASSSGYAVISEQYF. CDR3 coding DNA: TGTGCCAGCAGTTCTGGGTATGCTGTTATCTCCGAGCAGTACTTC.

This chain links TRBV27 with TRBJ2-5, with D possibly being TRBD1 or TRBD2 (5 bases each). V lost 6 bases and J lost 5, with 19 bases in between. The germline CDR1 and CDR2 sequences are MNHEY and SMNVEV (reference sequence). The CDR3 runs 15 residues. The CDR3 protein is CASSSGTAGWETQYF. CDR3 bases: TGTGCCAGCAGCTCCGGGACGGCTGGGTGGGAGACCCAGTACTTC.

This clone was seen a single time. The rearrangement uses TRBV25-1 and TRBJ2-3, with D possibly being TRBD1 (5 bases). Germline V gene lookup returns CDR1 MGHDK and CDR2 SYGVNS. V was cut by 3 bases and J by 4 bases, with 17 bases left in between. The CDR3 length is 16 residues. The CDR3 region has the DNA TGTGCCAGCAGTGACAAAACCTTCCCCAGGGCAGATACGCAGTATTTT. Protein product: CASSDKTFPRADTQYF.

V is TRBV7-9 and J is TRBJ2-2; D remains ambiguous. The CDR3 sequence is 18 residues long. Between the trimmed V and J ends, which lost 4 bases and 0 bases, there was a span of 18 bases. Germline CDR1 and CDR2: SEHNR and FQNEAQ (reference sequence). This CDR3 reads CASSSPTRRVPNTGELFF. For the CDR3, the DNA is TGTGCCAGCAGCTCCCCCACCCGAAGAGTTCCGAACACCGGGGAGCTGTTTTTT.

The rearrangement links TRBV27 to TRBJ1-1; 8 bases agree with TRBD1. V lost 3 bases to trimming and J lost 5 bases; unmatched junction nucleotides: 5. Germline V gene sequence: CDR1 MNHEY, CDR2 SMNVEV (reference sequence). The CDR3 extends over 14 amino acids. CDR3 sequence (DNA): TGTGCCAGCAGTTTGACCAGGGGGCGGACTGAAGCTTTCTTT. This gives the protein CASSLTRGRTEAFF.

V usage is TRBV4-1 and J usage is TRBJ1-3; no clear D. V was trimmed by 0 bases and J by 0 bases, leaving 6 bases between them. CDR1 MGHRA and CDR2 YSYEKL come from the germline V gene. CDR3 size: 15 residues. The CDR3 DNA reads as TGCGCCAGCAGCCAAGATGGCACCTCTGGAAACACCATATATTTT. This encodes CASSQDGTSGNTIYF.

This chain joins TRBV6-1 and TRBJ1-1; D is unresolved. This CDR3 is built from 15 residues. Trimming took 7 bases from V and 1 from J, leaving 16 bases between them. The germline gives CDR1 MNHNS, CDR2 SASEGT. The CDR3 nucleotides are TGTGCCAGCATTCTCGGGTGGGTCCGGAACACTGAAGCTTTCTTT. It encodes CASILGWVRNTEAFF.

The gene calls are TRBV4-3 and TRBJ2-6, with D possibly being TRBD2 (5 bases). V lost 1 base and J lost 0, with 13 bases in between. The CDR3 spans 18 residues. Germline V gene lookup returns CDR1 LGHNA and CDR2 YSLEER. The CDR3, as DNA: TGCGCCAGCAGCCAAGGGACGGGATCCGTCTCTGGGGCCAACGTCCTGACTTTC. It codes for CASSQGTGSVSGANVLTF.

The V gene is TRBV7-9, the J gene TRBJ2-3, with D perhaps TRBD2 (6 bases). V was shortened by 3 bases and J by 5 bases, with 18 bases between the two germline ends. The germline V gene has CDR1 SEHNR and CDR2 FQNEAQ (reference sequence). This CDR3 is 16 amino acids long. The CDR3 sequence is CASSFRAGQGGDTQYF. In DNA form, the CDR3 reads TGTGCCAGCAGCTTTCGGGCGGGGCAAGGAGGAGATACGCAGTATTTT.

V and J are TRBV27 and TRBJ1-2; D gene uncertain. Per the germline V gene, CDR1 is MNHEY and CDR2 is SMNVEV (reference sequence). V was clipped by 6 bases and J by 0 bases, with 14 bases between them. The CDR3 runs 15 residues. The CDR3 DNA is TGTGCCAGCAGCCCACTCGGGCCTTCTAACTATGGCTACACCTTC. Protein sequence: CASSPLGPSNYGYTF.

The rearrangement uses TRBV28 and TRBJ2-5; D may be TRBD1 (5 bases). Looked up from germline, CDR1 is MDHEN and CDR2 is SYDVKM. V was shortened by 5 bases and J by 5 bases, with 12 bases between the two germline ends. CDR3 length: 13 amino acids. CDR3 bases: TGTGCCAGCAGTCTAAGGGGTGGGGAGACCCAGTACTTC. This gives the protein CASSLRGGETQYF.

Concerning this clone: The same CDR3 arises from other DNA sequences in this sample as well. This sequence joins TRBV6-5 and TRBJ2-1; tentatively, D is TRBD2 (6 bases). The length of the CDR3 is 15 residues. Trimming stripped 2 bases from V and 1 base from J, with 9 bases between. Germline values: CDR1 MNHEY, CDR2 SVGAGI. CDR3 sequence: CASSYGGRSYNEQFF. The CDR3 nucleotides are TGTGCCAGCAGTTACGGTGGGAGGTCCTACAATGAGCAGTTCTTC.

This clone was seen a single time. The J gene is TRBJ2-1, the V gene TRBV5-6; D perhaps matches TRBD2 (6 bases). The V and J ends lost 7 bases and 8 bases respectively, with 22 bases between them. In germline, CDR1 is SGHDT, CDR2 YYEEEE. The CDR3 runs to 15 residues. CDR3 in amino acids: CASGIGLTPSDEQFF. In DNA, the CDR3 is TGTGCCAGCGGGATTGGACTAACCCCGAGCGATGAGCAGTTCTTC. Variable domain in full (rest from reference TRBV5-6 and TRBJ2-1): DAGVTQSPTHLIKTRGQQVTLRCSPKSGHDTVSWYQQALGQGPQFIFQYYEEEERQRGNFPDRFSGHQFPNYSSELNVNALLLGDSALYLCASGIGLTPSDEQFFGPGTRLTVL.

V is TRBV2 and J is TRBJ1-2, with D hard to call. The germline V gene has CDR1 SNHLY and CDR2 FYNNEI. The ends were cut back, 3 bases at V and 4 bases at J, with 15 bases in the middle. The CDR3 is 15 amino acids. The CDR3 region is CASSERISIGYGYTF. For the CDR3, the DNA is TGTGCCAGCAGTGAGAGGATCTCTATCGGCTATGGCTACACCTTC.

CDR3 nucleotides: TGCGCCAGCAGCGAGGACAGGTATGGCTACACCTTC. Its translation: CASSEDRYGYTF. This chain connects TRBV5-1 to TRBJ1-2, with 7 bases aligning to TRBD1. This CDR3 spans 12 amino acids. Germline V gene sequence: CDR1 SGHRS, CDR2 YFSETQ. The V gene end was trimmed by 4 bases and the J gene end by 5 bases; junction bases not matched to a gene: 2.

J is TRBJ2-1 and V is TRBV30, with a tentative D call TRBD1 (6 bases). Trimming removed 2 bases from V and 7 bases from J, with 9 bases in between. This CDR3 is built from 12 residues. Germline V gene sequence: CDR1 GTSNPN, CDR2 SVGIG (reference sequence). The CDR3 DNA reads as TGTGCCTGGAGTCCAGGGGAGAATGAGCAGTTCTTC. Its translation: CAWSPGENEQFF.

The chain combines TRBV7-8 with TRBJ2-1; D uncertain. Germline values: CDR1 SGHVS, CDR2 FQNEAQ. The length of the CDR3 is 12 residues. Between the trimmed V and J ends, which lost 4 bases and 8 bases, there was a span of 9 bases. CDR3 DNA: TGTGCCAGCAGCTCCTATATGGATGAGCAGTTCTTC. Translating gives CASSSYMDEQFF.

CDR3 DNA sequence: TGTGCCAGCAGCTCCCAGGGGGCATATGAAAAACTGTTTTTT. Protein product: CASSSQGAYEKLFF. The chain employs TRBV7-6 and TRBJ1-4, with 8 bases fitting TRBD1. Germline V CDR1 and CDR2: SGHVS, FNYEAQ. CDR3 length: 14 residues. V lost 4 bases, J lost 6 bases, and 4 bases stayed unmatched.